This T cell receptor (beta chain) is from a study of OX40 agonist ivuxolimab in advanced cancers. Study background: As their treatment, patients were administered ivuxolimab, an agonistic anti-OX40 (CD134) antibody. Overall study results and limits: The study observed clonal expansion of CD4+ and CD8+ blood T cells by week 6 at 0.1 to 3.0 mg/kg.

This CDR3 is built from 15 residues. V was clipped by 2 bases and J by 2 bases, with 11 bases between them. CDR1 is ENHRY, CDR2 SYGVKD, per germline. Points on this clone: Its antigen is not known.

Clones were read by immunoSEQ multiplex PCR, and TCRdb kept only the in-frame ones, dropping some. The table includes 50,000 to 65,000 clones, 80% to 95% detected once. It was autoimmune disease history or systemic immunosuppression that excluded patients. The sequences come from CD4+ or CD8+ T cells sorted from blood, collected in a trial of the OX40 agonist ivuxolimab. The chain has TRBV10-3 and TRBJ2-3; TRBD1 is a possible D gene (7 bases). This clonotype was obtained from an adult with an advanced solid tumor such as melanoma, head and neck, liver or kidney cancer. CDR3 coding DNA: TGTGCCATCAGTGAGAGCAGGGGGGACACAGATACGCAGTATTTT. Its protein product is CAISESRGDTDTQYF.